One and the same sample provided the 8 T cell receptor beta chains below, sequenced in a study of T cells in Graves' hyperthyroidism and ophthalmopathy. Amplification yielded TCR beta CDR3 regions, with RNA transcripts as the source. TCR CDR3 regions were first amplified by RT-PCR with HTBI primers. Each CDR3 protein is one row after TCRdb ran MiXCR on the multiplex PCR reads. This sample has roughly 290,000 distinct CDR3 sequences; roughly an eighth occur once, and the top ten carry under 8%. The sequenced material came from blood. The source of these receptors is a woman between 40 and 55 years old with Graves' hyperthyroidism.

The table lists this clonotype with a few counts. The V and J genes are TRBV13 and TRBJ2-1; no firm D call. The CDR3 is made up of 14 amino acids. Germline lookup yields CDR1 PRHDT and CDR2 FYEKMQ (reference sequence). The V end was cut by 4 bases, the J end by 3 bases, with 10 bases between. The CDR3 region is CASSSRVFYNEQFF. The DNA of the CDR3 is TGTGCCAGCAGCTCCCGTGTTTTCTACAATGAGCAGTTCTTC.

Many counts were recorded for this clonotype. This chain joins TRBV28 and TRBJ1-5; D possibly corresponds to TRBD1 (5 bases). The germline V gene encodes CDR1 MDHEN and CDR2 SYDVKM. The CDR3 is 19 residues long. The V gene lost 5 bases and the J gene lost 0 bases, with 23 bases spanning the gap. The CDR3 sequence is CASSIIPRQKRYSNQPQHF. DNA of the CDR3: TGTGCCAGCAGTATAATTCCTAGACAGAAGCGTTATAGCAATCAGCCCCAGCATTTT.

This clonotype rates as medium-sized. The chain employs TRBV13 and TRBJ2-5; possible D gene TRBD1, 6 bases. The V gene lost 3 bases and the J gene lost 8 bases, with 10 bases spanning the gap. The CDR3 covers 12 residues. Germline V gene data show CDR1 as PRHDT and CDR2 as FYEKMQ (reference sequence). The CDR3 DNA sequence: TGTGCCAGCAGCTTCGGACAGACTACCCAGTACTTC. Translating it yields CASSFGQTTQYF. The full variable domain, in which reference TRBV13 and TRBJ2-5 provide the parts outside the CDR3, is AAGVIQSPRHLIKEKRETATLKCYPIPRHDTVYWYQQGPGQDPQFLISFYEKMQSDKGSIPDRFSAQQFSDYHSELNMSSLELGDSALYFCASSFGQTTQYFGPGTRLLVL.

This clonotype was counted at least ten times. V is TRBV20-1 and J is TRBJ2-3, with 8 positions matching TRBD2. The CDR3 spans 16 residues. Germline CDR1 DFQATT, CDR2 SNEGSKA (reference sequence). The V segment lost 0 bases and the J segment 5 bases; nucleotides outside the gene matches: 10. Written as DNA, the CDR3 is TGCAGTGCTAGAGATGAAATGCGGGAGGATGTAGATACGCAGTATTTT. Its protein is CSARDEMREDVDTQYF.

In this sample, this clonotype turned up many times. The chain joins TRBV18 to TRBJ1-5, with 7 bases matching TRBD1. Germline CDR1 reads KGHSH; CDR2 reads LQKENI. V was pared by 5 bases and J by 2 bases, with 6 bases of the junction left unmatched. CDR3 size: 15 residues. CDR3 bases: TGTGCCAGCTCATCCACAGGGGAGGGCAATCAGCCCCAGCATTTT. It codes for CASSSTGEGNQPQHF.

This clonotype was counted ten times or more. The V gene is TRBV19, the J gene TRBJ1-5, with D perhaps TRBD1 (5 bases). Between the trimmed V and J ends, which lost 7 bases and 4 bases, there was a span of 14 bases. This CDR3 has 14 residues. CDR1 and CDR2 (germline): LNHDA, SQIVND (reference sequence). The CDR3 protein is CASNPGRGNQPQHF. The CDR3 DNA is TGTGCCAGTAATCCAGGGAGGGGAAATCAGCCCCAGCATTTT.

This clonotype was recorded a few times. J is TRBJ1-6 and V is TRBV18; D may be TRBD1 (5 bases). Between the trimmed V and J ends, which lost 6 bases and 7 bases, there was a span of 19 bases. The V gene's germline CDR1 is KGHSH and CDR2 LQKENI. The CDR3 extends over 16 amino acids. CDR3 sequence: CASSPAGAGTNSPLHF. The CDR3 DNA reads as TGTGCCAGCTCGCCTGCCGGGGCAGGGACCAATTCACCCCTCCACTTT.

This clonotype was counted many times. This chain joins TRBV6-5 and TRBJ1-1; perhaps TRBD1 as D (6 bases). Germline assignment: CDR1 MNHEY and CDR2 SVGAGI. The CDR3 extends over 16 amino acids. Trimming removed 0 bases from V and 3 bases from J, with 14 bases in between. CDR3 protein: CASSYSGGRMDTEAFF. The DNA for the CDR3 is TGTGCCAGCAGTTACTCCGGGGGGCGCATGGACACTGAAGCTTTCTTT.